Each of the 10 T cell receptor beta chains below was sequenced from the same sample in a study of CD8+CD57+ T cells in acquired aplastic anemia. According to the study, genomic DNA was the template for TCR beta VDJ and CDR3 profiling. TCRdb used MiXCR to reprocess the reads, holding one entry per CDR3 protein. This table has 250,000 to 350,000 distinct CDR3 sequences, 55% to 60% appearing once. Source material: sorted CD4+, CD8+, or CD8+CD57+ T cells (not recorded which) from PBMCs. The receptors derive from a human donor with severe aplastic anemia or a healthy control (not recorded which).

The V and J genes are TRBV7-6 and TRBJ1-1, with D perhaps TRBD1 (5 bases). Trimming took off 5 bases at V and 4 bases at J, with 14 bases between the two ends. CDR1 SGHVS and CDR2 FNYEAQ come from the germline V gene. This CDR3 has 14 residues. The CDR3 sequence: CASSPFGGSTEAFF. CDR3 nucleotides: TGTGCCAGCAGCCCGTTCGGGGGGAGCACTGAAGCTTTCTTT.

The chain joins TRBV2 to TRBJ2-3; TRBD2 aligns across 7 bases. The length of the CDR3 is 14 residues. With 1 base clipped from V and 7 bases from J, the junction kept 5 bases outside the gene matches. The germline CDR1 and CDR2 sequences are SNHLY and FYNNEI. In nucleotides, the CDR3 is TGTGCCAGCAGTGAAGAGCGGGGTATTTATACGCAGTATTTT. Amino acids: CASSEERGIYTQYF.

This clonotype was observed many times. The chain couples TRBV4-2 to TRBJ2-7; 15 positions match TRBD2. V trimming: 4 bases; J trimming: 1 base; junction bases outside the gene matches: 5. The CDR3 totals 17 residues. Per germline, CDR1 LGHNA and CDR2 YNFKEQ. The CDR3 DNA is TGTGCCAGCAGCCTCGGGACTAGCGGGGGGTTTTCCTACGAGCAGTACTTC. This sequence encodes CASSLGTSGGFSYEQYF.

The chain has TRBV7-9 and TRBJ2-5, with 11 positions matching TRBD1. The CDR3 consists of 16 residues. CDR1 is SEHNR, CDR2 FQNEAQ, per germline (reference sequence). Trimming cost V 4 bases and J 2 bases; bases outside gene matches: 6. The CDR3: CASSWGDRGIQETQYF. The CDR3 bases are TGTGCCAGCAGCTGGGGGGACAGGGGGATTCAAGAGACCCAGTACTTC. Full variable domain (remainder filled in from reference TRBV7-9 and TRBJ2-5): DTGVSQNPRHKITKRGQNVTFRCDPISEHNRLYWYRQTLGQGPEFLTYFQNEAQLEKSRLLSDRFSAERPKGSFSTLEIQRTEQGDSAMYLCASSWGDRGIQETQYFGPGTRLLVL.

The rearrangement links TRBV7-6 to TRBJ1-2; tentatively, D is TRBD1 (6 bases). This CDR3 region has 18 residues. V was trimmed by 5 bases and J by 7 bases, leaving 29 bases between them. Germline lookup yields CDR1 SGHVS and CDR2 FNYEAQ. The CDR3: CASSALGPGALLSSGYTF. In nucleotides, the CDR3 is TGTGCCAGCAGCGCCCTGGGGCCAGGGGCCCTACTTTCGTCTGGCTACACCTTC.

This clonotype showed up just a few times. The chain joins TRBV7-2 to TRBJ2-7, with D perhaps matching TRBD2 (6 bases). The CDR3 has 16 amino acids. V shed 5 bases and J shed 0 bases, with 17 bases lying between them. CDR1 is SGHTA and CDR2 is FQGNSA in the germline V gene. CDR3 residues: CASSLRIAEPSYEQYF. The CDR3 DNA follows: TGTGCCAGCAGCCTAAGGATAGCGGAGCCCTCCTACGAGCAGTACTTC.

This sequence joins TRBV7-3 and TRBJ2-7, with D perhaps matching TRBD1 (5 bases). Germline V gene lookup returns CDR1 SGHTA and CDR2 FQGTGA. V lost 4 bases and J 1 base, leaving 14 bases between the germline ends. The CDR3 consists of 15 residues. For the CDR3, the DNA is TGTGCCAGCAGCTCATCATCAGGGATTTCCTACGAGCAGTACTTC. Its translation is CASSSSSGISYEQYF.

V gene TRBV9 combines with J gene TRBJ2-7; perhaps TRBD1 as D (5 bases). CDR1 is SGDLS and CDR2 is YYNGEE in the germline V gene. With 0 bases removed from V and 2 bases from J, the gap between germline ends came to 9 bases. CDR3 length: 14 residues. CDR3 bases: TGTGCCAGCAGCGTAGGACAGACCACCTACGAGCAGTACTTC. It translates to CASSVGQTTYEQYF.

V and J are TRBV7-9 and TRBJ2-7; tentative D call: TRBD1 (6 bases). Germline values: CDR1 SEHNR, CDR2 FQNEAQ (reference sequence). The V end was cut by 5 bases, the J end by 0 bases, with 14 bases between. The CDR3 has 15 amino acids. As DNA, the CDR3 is TGTGCCAGCAGCCTCGGGACACCAAGCTCCTACGAGCAGTACTTC. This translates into CASSLGTPSSYEQYF.

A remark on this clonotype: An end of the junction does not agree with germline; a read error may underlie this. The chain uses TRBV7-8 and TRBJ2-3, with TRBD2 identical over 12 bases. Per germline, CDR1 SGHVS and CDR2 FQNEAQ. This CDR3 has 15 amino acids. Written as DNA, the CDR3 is TGTGCCAGCAGCGCCGGGACTAGCGGGCTAGATATGCAGTATTTT. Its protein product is CASSAGTSGLDMQYF.